The 25 T cell receptor beta chains in this list originate from one sample, sequenced in a study of blood T cell repertoires in COVID-19. Here immunoSEQ multiplex PCR was the method, and the copy in TCRdb shows in-frame clones only, minus some. Of over 250,000 clones in the sample, approximately 86% are singletons; the top ten hold about 12%. Sequencing was done on a sample of peripheral blood. The receptors were sampled from a woman in her 70s with COVID-19, enrolled during active disease.

This clone was picked up one time. V usage is TRBV5-6 and J usage is TRBJ2-2; 10 bases are shared with TRBD1. This CDR3 contains 16 residues. The J segment lost 3 bases and the V segment lost 3 bases, leaving 5 bases of the junction unmatched. Looked up from germline, CDR1 is SGHDT and CDR2 is YYEEEE. DNA of the CDR3: TGTGCCAGCAGCTATACGACAGGGGGCTACACCGGGGAGCTGTTTTTT. Encoded protein: CASSYTTGGYTGELFF.

As DNA, the CDR3 is TGTGCCAGCAGTTCCGAGGGGGCCTACAATGAGCAGTTCTTC. As protein: CASSSEGAYNEQFF. The chain combines TRBV27 with TRBJ2-1, with a tentative D call TRBD1 (6 bases). The CDR3 is 14 residues long. V shed 4 bases and J shed 2 bases, with 9 bases lying between them. Germline CDR1 is MNHEY and CDR2 is SMNVEV (reference sequence).

This chain connects TRBV18 to TRBJ2-2; 7 nucleotides align to TRBD1. Losses at the gene ends were 4 bases for V and 0 bases for J; bases not matched to a gene: 2. The CDR3 has 15 residues. CDR1 KGHSH and CDR2 LQKENI come from the germline V gene. The CDR3 spells CASSLGTANTGELFF. In DNA form, the CDR3 reads TGTGCCAGCTCACTAGGGACAGCGAACACCGGGGAGCTGTTTTTT.

V is TRBV21-1 and J is TRBJ1-2; the table's D call of TRBD1 was not tested on the DNA. TRBV21-1 is labeled a pseudogene. The CDR3 loop spans 12 amino acids. The CDR3 sequence is CASTQHPYGYTF. CDR3 nucleotide sequence: TGTGCCAGCACCCAACACCCCTATGGCTACACCTTC.

V gene TRBV19 combines with J gene TRBJ2-7; no reliable D call. The CDR3 is 12 amino acids. The ends were cut back, 4 bases at V and 1 base at J, with 5 bases in the middle. CDR1 and CDR2 (germline): LNHDA, SQIVND (reference sequence). The CDR3 region has the DNA TGTGCCAGTAGTAGTGCGTCCTACGAGCAGTACTTC. Protein product: CASSSASYEQYF.

The genes are TRBV27 and TRBJ1-4; TRBD1 matches 7 bases. V lost 6 bases, J lost 3 bases, and 7 bases stayed unmatched. Germline V gene data show CDR1 as MNHEY and CDR2 as SMNVEV (reference sequence). The CDR3 runs to 15 residues. The CDR3 protein is CASRRTGEANEKLFF. In DNA, the CDR3 is TGTGCCAGCAGGAGGACAGGTGAAGCTAATGAAAAACTGTTTTTT.

This chain joins TRBV3-1 (or the pseudogene TRBV3-2) and TRBJ1-3; a possible D gene is TRBD1 (6 bases). V was clipped by 3 bases and J by 2 bases, with 8 bases between them. This CDR3 comprises 14 residues. Germline V gene sequence: CDR1 LGHDT, CDR2 YNNKEL (reference sequence). The CDR3: CASSQGAAGNTIYF. The CDR3 coding sequence is TGTGCCAGCAGCCAGGGGGCCGCTGGAAACACCATATATTTT.

This rearrangement joins TRBV2 to TRBJ2-5, with 8 bases lining up with TRBD2. This CDR3 is built from 14 residues. CDR1 SNHLY and CDR2 FYNNEI come from the germline V gene. J lost 4 bases, V lost 4 bases, and 5 bases had no gene match. CDR3 loop: CASSVGGGGETQYF. CDR3 DNA: TGTGCCAGCAGTGTCGGGGGGGGTGGAGAGACCCAGTACTTC.

This chain connects TRBV30 to TRBJ1-1; D is possibly TRBD1 (5 bases). The germline V and J ends were trimmed by 2 bases and 3 bases, with 13 bases remaining between them. The CDR3 extends over 14 amino acids. Per germline, CDR1 GTSNPN and CDR2 SVGIG (reference sequence). CDR3 region: CAWSRGGSDTEAFF. The CDR3 DNA is TGTGCCTGGAGTAGGGGAGGGTCGGACACTGAAGCTTTCTTT.

This clone was picked up one time. V is TRBV30 and J is TRBJ1-3; D is perhaps TRBD1 (6 bases). Deletions cut 7 bases from V and 0 bases from J, with 13 bases between. Looked up from germline, CDR1 is GTSNPN and CDR2 is SVGIG (reference sequence). CDR3 length equals 14 residues. In DNA, the CDR3 is TGTGCCTTAGCGATGGGACACTCTGGAAACACCATATATTTT. Protein sequence: CALAMGHSGNTIYF.

This sequence joins TRBV19 and TRBJ1-1; no clear D. Trimming removed 2 bases from V and 5 bases from J, with 9 bases in between. Germline V gives CDR1 LNHDA, CDR2 SQIVND (reference sequence). CDR3 length: 13 residues. The chain's CDR3 is CASSINRGTEAFF. The DNA of the CDR3 is TGTGCCAGTAGTATAAATCGAGGAACTGAAGCTTTCTTT.

This chain links TRBV12-3 or TRBV12-4 with TRBJ2-3, with TRBD2 matching over 7 bases. The CDR3 totals 13 residues. V lost 8 bases and J lost 2; bases outside the gene matches: 4. The CDR3 region is CASLSGVTDTQYF. The CDR3 nucleotides are TGTGCCAGCTTGAGCGGGGTCACAGATACGCAGTATTTT.

V and J are TRBV5-4 and TRBJ2-2, with TRBD1 identical over 9 bases. The trim removed 0 bases at V and 0 bases at J, leaving 6 bases unmatched. CDR1 and CDR2 (germline): SGHNT, YYREEE (reference sequence). The CDR3 sequence is 18 residues long. The CDR3 region has the DNA TGTGCCAGCAGCTTGGGATCCGGGACAGGGACGAACACCGGGGAGCTGTTTTTT. Translation: CASSLGSGTGTNTGELFF.

V and J are TRBV14 and TRBJ1-1; 7 bases align to TRBD1. The CDR3 contains 14 residues. V was pared by 0 bases and J by 10 bases, with 8 bases of the junction left unmatched. CDR1 is SGHDN and CDR2 is FVKESK in the germline V gene. CDR3 in DNA: TGTGCCAGCAGCCAAGACAGGGGGACGGTTCGAGCTTTCTTT. This translates into CASSQDRGTVRAFF.

V gene TRBV28 combines with J gene TRBJ1-3, with 7 bases lining up with TRBD1. The CDR3 totals 14 residues. Trimming took 5 bases from V and 4 from J; bases not matched to a gene: 5. Germline V gene sequence: CDR1 MDHEN, CDR2 SYDVKM. CDR3 protein: CASSQQGKGNTIYF. The CDR3 region has the DNA TGTGCCAGCAGTCAACAGGGGAAAGGAAACACCATATATTTT.

The chain couples TRBV2 to TRBJ2-1; 11 bases align to TRBD2. The CDR3 runs 15 residues. Germline lookup yields CDR1 SNHLY and CDR2 FYNNEI. The V gene end was trimmed by 2 bases and the J gene end by 9 bases; junction bases not matched to a gene: 6. The CDR3 loop is CASSELLAGGAEQFF. The CDR3 nucleotides are TGTGCCAGCAGTGAATTGCTAGCGGGGGGTGCTGAGCAGTTCTTC.

The gene calls are TRBV28 and TRBJ1-5; 10 bases are shared with TRBD1. The V gene's germline CDR1 is MDHEN and CDR2 SYDVKM. CDR3 length: 16 residues. J was trimmed by 7 bases and V by 6 bases; bases with no gene match: 12. CDR3 sequence (DNA): TGTGCCAGCAGCCCAAGCGCGACAGGGGGCCACCAGCCCCAGCATTTT. It specifies CASSPSATGGHQPQHF. Full variable domain (missing parts from reference TRBV28 and TRBJ1-5): DVKVTQSSRYLVKRTGEKVFLECVQDMDHENMFWYRQDPGLGLRLIYFSYDVKMKEKGDIPEGYSVSREKKERFSLILESASTNQTSMYLCASSPSATGGHQPQHFGDGTRLSIL.

The V gene is TRBV5-4, the J gene TRBJ1-1, with TRBD1 matching 9 bases. CDR1 and CDR2 from the germline V gene are SGHNT and YYREEE (reference sequence). V shed 2 bases, J shed 4 bases, and the junction held 6 bases outside the gene matches. The CDR3 extends over 15 amino acids. The CDR3 loop is CASSLSRDRVTEAFF. CDR3 in DNA: TGTGCCAGCAGCTTATCCCGGGACAGGGTCACTGAAGCTTTCTTT.

The J gene is TRBJ2-7, the V gene TRBV11-3, with 15 bases aligning to TRBD2. The CDR3 extends over 14 amino acids. Germline CDR1 reads SGHNT; CDR2 reads YENEEA. Trimming removed 3 bases from V and 7 bases from J; junction bases left unmatched: 1. The chain's CDR3 is CASSFGTSGGEQYF. CDR3 DNA: TGTGCCAGCAGCTTCGGGACTAGCGGGGGGGAGCAGTACTTC.

The genes are TRBV5-1 and TRBJ2-7, with 7 bases matching TRBD1. The CDR3 loop spans 15 amino acids. Per the germline V gene, CDR1 is SGHRS and CDR2 is YFSETQ. Trimming cost V 4 bases and J 3 bases; bases outside gene matches: 10. The CDR3 nucleotides read TGCGCCAGCAGCATGACAGGGTCCGCAATCTACGAGCAGTACTTC. Its protein is CASSMTGSAIYEQYF.

The CDR3 sequence is CASSASRGDEQFF. As DNA, the CDR3 is TGTGCCAGCAGCGCCTCCAGGGGGGACGAGCAGTTCTTC. The V call is TRBV7-9, the J call TRBJ2-1; tentatively, D is TRBD1 (7 bases). This CDR3 spans 13 amino acids. Germline values: CDR1 SEHNR, CDR2 FQNEAQ (reference sequence). Deletions cut 5 bases from V and 10 bases from J, with 15 bases between.

V and J are TRBV28 and TRBJ2-7; no clear D. V was clipped by 4 bases and J by 7 bases, with 8 bases between them. This CDR3 comprises 11 residues. The germline V gene encodes CDR1 MDHEN and CDR2 SYDVKM. The DNA for the CDR3 is TGTGCCAGCAGTTCCAGGCGTGAGCAGTACTTC. It specifies CASSSRREQYF. Drawing the rest from reference TRBV28 and TRBJ2-7, the complete variable domain is DVKVTQSSRYLVKRTGEKVFLECVQDMDHENMFWYRQDPGLGLRLIYFSYDVKMKEKGDIPEGYSVSREKKERFSLILESASTNQTSMYLCASSSRREQYFGPGTRLTVT.

The chain carries TRBV5-1 and TRBJ1-5; TRBD1 might be the D (6 bases). This CDR3 spans 14 amino acids. CDR1 SGHRS and CDR2 YFSETQ come from the germline V gene. V was clipped by 4 bases and J by 3 bases, with 11 bases between them. CDR3 nucleotide sequence: TGCGCCAGCAGCACGGGACAAATCAATCAGCCCCAGCATTTT. Encoded protein: CASSTGQINQPQHF.

This chain connects TRBV3-1 (or the pseudogene TRBV3-2) to TRBJ1-2; no firm D call. Germline V gene lookup returns CDR1 LGHDT and CDR2 YNNKEL (reference sequence). The CDR3 runs to 12 residues. Between the trimmed V and J ends, which lost 1 base and 5 bases, there was a span of 5 bases. In DNA, the CDR3 is TGTGCCAGCAGCCAAGCCAGGTATGGCTACACCTTC. Amino acids: CASSQARYGYTF.

This chain connects TRBV28 to TRBJ1-4, with D unresolved. The ends were cut back, 3 bases at V and 9 bases at J, with 20 bases in the middle. In germline, CDR1 is MDHEN, CDR2 SYDVKM. This CDR3 region has 16 residues. The CDR3 DNA is TGTGCCAGCAGTTTTAACAGCCCCCGTGGAGGGAAAAAACTGTTTTTT. Its protein product is CASSFNSPRGGKKLFF.